The count of the clone carrying this T cell receptor (beta chain) is one. The antigen remains undetermined. The assay was immunoSEQ multiplex PCR, and TCRdb's table has in-frame clones only and misses some. The table shows 13,000 or so clones, with around 70% occurring only once. This CDR3 has 11 residues. CDR1 and CDR2 from the germline V gene are MNHNY and SVGAGI (reference sequence). The germline V and J ends were trimmed by 2 bases and 5 bases, with 3 bases remaining between them. The sample originates from a study of CD4+ T cells in melanoma. Study outcomes and limitations: A reported correlation linked neoantigen-specific CD4+ T cells to CD8+, macrophage and B cell function. Reportedly, melanoma neoantigen-specific CD4+ T cells showed varied differentiation states.

This receptor was obtained from a human donor with melanoma. This rearrangement joins TRBV6-6 to TRBJ2-5; no clear D. Sequencing input: cells from a culture (not recorded whether cultured in vitro). Written as DNA, the CDR3 is TGTGCCAGCAGTTACCTCGAGACCCAGTACTTC. The encoded protein is CASSYLETQYF.